One and the same sample provided the 20 T cell receptor beta chains below, sequenced in a study of HIV-infected patients and healthy controls. Alpha and beta constant-region primers primed reverse transcription of approximately 500 ng RNA. Using multiplexing indices, alpha and beta chain libraries were generated apart by chain-specific third strand synthesis. One entry per CDR3 protein results from TCRdb running MiXCR on the 5' RACE reads. The repertoire holds approximately 22,000 distinct CDR3 sequences, with 7.5% to 10% as singletons. The repertoire came from unfractionated whole blood and reflected all unsorted peripheral T cells. Sample: blood. All receptors derive from an adult in good health.

Ten or more counts support this clonotype. This chain links TRBV7-2 with TRBJ2-3, with 8 bases aligning to TRBD2. The germline CDR1 and CDR2 sequences are SGHTA and FQGNSA. This CDR3 region has 16 residues. J gave up 5 bases and V 1 base, and 8 bases lay outside the gene matches. Here the CDR3 DNA reads TGTGCCAGCAGCTTAGGGGTACTAGCGGTGCAAGATACGCAGTATTTT. Its protein is CASSLGVLAVQDTQYF.

This clonotype has a count of ten or more. The chain links TRBV25-1 to TRBJ2-4, with TRBD1 identical over 11 bases. Germline V gene sequence: CDR1 MGHDK, CDR2 SYGVNS. This CDR3 is built from 17 residues. With 5 bases clipped from V and 0 bases from J, the junction kept 6 bases outside the gene matches. The CDR3 loop is CASSTGTGGIAKNIQYF. The CDR3 DNA sequence: TGTGCCAGCAGTACCGGGACAGGGGGGATAGCCAAAAACATTCAGTACTTC.

This clonotype was observed at least ten times. The rearrangement uses TRBV6-1 and TRBJ1-5; D is unresolved. CDR3 length equals 18 residues. The germline V gene encodes CDR1 MNHNS and CDR2 SASEGT. The germline V and J ends were trimmed by 6 bases and 0 bases, with 21 bases remaining between them. DNA of the CDR3: TGTGCCAGCAGGGACGGGTCTTCAGGAGCCAATAGCAATCAGCCCCAGCATTTT. Protein sequence: CASRDGSSGANSNQPQHF.

The CDR3 DNA is TGCGCCAGCAGTGCACACCCGGGACTAGCGGGGGGGACTAGCACAGATACGCAGTATTTT. Its translation is CASSAHPGLAGGTSTDTQYF. The chain joins TRBV10-2 to TRBJ2-3; TRBD2 matches at 16 bases. After removal of 4 bases from V and 0 bases from J, the junction contained 10 bases not matched to a gene. CDR3 length equals 20 residues. CDR1 is WSHSY, CDR2 SAAADI, per germline.

This clonotype was found many times. The V and J genes are TRBV19 and TRBJ1-5; 9 nucleotides line up with TRBD1. CDR1 and CDR2 from the germline V gene are LNHDA and SQIVND (reference sequence). This CDR3 spans 15 amino acids. J lost 6 bases, V lost 4 bases, and 7 bases had no gene match. In DNA, the CDR3 is TGTGCCAGTAGTAGCGCCGGGACAGGGATTCAGCCCCAGCATTTT. Residues: CASSSAGTGIQPQHF.

This clonotype is judged medium-sized. The chain couples TRBV12-3 or TRBV12-4 to TRBJ1-2; D is uncertain. V lost 10 bases and J lost 6, with 15 bases in between. CDR3 length: 12 amino acids. CDR3 residues: CATLLIGDGYTF. The DNA of the CDR3 is TGTGCCACCCTACTTATTGGGGATGGCTACACCTTC.

At least ten counts were recorded for this clonotype. The V call is TRBV6-2 or TRBV6-3, the J call TRBJ1-5; unclear D gene. CDR1 MNHEY and CDR2 SVGEGT come from the germline V gene. The CDR3 totals 14 residues. The V and J ends lost 2 bases and 2 bases respectively, with 7 bases between them. CDR3: CASSYVRGNQPQHF. The CDR3 coding sequence is TGTGCCAGCAGTTACGTAAGAGGCAATCAGCCCCAGCATTTT.

This clonotype came up many times. The chain employs TRBV5-1 and TRBJ1-1; D gene uncertain. Germline V lookup: CDR1 SGHRS, CDR2 YFSETQ. This CDR3 has 13 residues. Trimming left V 7 bases short and J 3 bases short, with 13 bases between. The CDR3 sequence is CASERRPDTEAFF. The CDR3 DNA reads TGCGCCAGCGAACGCCGTCCGGACACTGAAGCTTTCTTT.

In the case of this clonotype: The CDR3 does not end in the conserved phenylalanine or tryptophan, so this is likely a read error. The rearrangement joins TRBV25-1 to TRBJ2-7; D not certain. This CDR3 region has 18 residues. The V gene's germline CDR1 is MGHDK and CDR2 SYGVNS. V shed 1 base and J shed 2 bases, with 21 bases lying between them. Here the CDR3 reads CASSEFPPEDNVAYEQYL. The CDR3 region has the DNA TGTGCCAGCAGTGAATTTCCCCCAGAGGATAACGTAGCCTACGAGCAGTACCTC.

The chain is built from TRBV29-1 and TRBJ2-1; possible D gene TRBD1, 5 bases. Germline CDR1 and CDR2: SQVTM and ANQGSEA. The V gene lost 0 bases and the J gene lost 12 bases, with 12 bases spanning the gap. The CDR3 runs 12 residues. In DNA form, the CDR3 reads TGCAGCGTTGAAGATCAAGGGGCCATGCAGTTCTTC. Its protein is CSVEDQGAMQFF.

This clonotype was seen repeatedly, ten times or more. The CDR3 reads CASSYGQGTTEQFF. The CDR3, as DNA: TGTGCCAGCAGCTATGGACAGGGGACGACTGAGCAGTTCTTC. The rearrangement joins TRBV2 to TRBJ2-1; 9 positions match TRBD1. Germline CDR1 SNHLY, CDR2 FYNNEI. The CDR3 is 14 residues long. J was trimmed by 9 bases and V by 6 bases; bases with no gene match: 9.

This clonotype was counted only a few times. The gene calls are TRBV28 and TRBJ1-1; no reliable D call. CDR3 length equals 13 residues. The germline V gene has CDR1 MDHEN and CDR2 SYDVKM. Trimming removed 2 bases from V and 3 bases from J, with 7 bases in between. The CDR3: CASSLRVDTEAFF. The CDR3 nucleotides read TGTGCCAGCAGTTTAAGGGTTGACACTGAAGCTTTCTTT.

This clonotype has at least ten counts. The chain carries TRBV27 and TRBJ1-1, with 9 bases fitting TRBD1. The CDR3 spans 13 residues. Germline CDR1 is MNHEY and CDR2 is SMNVEV (reference sequence). Germline trimming cut 3 bases from V and 7 bases from J; bases unmatched to any gene: 3. CDR3 amino acids: CASSFGTGNEAFF. For the CDR3, the DNA is TGTGCCAGCAGTTTTGGGACAGGGAATGAAGCTTTCTTT.

Ten or more counts support this clonotype. CDR3 bases: TGCGCCAGCAGCCGGACAGGGCCCGATGAGCAGTTCTTC. This codes for CASSRTGPDEQFF. The chain recombines TRBV10-1 with TRBJ2-1; 8 nucleotides line up with TRBD1. From germline, CDR1 is WNHNN and CDR2 SYGVQD (reference sequence). The V and J ends lost 6 bases and 8 bases, in that order; junction bases with no gene match: 6. The CDR3 extends over 13 amino acids.

The chain is built from TRBV27 and TRBJ2-3, with a possible D match to TRBD1 (5 bases). The ends were cut back, 2 bases at V and 1 base at J, with 13 bases in the middle. The CDR3 sequence is 16 residues long. CDR1 MNHEY and CDR2 SMNVEV come from the germline V gene (reference sequence). The CDR3 is CASSLVRAIGTDTQYF. Here the CDR3 DNA reads TGTGCCAGCAGTTTAGTCAGGGCCATCGGCACAGATACGCAGTATTTT.

This clonotype has at least ten counts. This chain's CDR3 is CASSLRGGTDTQYF. CDR3 in DNA: TGCGCCAGCAGCTTGCGCGGGGGCACAGATACGCAGTATTTT. The chain couples TRBV5-1 to TRBJ2-3; the D gene is possibly TRBD2 (6 bases). Germline values: CDR1 SGHRS, CDR2 YFSETQ. Between the trimmed V and J ends, which lost 1 base and 1 base, there was a span of 7 bases. The CDR3 extends over 14 amino acids. The full variable domain, with the rest looked up from reference TRBV5-1 and TRBJ2-3, is KAGVTQTPRYLIKTRGQQVTLSCSPISGHRSVSWYQQTPGQGLQFLFEYFSETQRNKGNFPGRFSGRQFSNSRSEMNVSTLELGDSALYLCASSLRGGTDTQYFGPGTRLTVL.

This clonotype was seen a handful of times. The genes are TRBV6-2 or TRBV6-3 and TRBJ1-5; D is unclear. The CDR3 length is 14 residues. Germline lookup yields CDR1 MNHEY and CDR2 SVGEGT. V was trimmed by 10 bases and J by 5 bases, leaving 18 bases between them. CDR3 DNA sequence: TGTGCCACCTCGGCGGAGGGCCGATATCAGCCCCAGCATTTT. The encoded protein is CATSAEGRYQPQHF.

The chain links TRBV27 to TRBJ2-2; the D gene is possibly TRBD1 (5 bases). The CDR3 is 14 residues long. Germline V gene lookup returns CDR1 MNHEY and CDR2 SMNVEV (reference sequence). Trimming left V 4 bases short and J 4 bases short, with 10 bases between. This CDR3 reads CASSWGRGTGELFF. The CDR3 region has the DNA TGTGCCAGCAGTTGGGGAAGGGGCACCGGGGAGCTGTTTTTT.

This clonotype was picked up many times. The chain uses TRBV11-2 and TRBJ1-3, with D uncertain. This CDR3 contains 14 residues. V was pared by 4 bases and J by 0 bases, with 7 bases between. Germline CDR1 SGHAT, CDR2 FQNNGV. Here the CDR3 DNA reads TGTGCCAGCAGCTCGGAGAGCTCTGGAAACACCATATATTTT. Translation gives CASSSESSGNTIYF.

This clonotype was recorded many times. The chain joins TRBV2 to TRBJ1-6; weak D call: TRBD1 (5 bases). Per the germline V gene, CDR1 is SNHLY and CDR2 is FYNNEI. V was shortened by 6 bases and J by 1 base, with 19 bases between the two germline ends. The CDR3 has 18 residues. Written as DNA, the CDR3 is TGTGCCAGCAGGGGTCAGGAGGGGTTAAAATCCTATAATTCACCCCTCCACTTT. This sequence encodes CASRGQEGLKSYNSPLHF.